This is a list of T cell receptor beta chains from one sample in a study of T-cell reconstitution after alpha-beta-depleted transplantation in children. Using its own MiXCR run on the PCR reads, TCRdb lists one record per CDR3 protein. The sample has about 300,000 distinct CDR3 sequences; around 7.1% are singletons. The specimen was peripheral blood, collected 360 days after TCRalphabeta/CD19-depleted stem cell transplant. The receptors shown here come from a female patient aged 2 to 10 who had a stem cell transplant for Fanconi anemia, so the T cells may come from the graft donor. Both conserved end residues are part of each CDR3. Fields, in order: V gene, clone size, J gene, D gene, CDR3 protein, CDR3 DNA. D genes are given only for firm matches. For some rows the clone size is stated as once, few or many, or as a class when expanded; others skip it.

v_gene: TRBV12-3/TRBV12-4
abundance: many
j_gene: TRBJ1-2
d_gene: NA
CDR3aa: CASSLVAGGGYTF
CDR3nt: TGTGCCAGCAGTTTAGTGGCAGGAGGGGGCTACACCTTC

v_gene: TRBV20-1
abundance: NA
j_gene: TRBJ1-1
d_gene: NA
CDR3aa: CSADFKGRSTEAFF
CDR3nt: TGCAGTGCTGATTTCAAGGGCCGATCCACTGAAGCTTTCTTT

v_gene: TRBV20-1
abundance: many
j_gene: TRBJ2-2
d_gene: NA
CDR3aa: CSARDIGTGELFF
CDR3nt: TGCAGTGCGCGGGACATAGGGACCGGGGAGCTGTTTTTT

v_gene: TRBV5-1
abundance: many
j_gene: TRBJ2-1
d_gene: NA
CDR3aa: CASSRDRLLKYEQFF
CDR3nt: TGCGCCAGCTCCCGGGATCGGTTGCTTAAGTATGAGCAGTTCTTC

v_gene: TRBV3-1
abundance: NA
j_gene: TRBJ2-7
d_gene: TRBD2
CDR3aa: CACCQAWGLAGPYEQYF
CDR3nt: TGTGCCTGCTGCCAAGCCTGGGGACTAGCGGGACCCTACGAGCAGTACTTC

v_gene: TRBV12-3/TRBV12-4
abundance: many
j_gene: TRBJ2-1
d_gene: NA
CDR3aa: CASSFRLPSYNEQFF
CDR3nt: TGTGCCAGCAGTTTCCGACTTCCGTCCTACAATGAGCAGTTCTTC

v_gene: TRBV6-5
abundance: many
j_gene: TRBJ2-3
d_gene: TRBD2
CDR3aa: CASSYSRTSGTDTQYF
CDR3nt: TGTGCCAGCAGTTACTCTCGGACTAGCGGCACAGATACGCAGTATTTT

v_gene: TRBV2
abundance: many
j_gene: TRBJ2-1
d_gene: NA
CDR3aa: CASSATYNEQFF
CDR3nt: TGTGCCAGCAGTGCAACTTACAATGAGCAGTTCTTC

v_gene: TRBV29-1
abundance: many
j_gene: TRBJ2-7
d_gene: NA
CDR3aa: CSVEGAGATNYEQYF
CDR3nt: TGCAGCGTTGAGGGTGCAGGGGCTACCAACTACGAGCAGTACTTC

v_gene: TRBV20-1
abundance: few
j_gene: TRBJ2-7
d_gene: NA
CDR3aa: CSARPGGITYEQYF
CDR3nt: TGCAGTGCCCGGCCAGGGGGGATAACCTACGAGCAGTACTTC

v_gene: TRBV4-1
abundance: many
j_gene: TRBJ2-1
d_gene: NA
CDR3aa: CASSQETVAASSYNEQFF
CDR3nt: TGCGCCAGCAGCCAAGAAACGGTGGCGGCGAGCTCCTACAATGAGCAGTTCTTC

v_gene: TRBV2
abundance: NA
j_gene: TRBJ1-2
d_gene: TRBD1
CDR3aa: CASSEQGAGGYTF
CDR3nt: TGTGCCAGCAGCGAGCAGGGGGCGGGCGGCTACACCTTC

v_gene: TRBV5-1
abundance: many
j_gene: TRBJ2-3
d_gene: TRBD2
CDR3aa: CASSLDRTSGGTTDTQYF
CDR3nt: TGCGCCAGCAGCTTGGACAGGACTAGCGGGGGGACCACAGATACGCAGTATTTT

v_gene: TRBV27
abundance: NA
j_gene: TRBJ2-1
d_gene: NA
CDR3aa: CASSFGAGTFSNEQFF
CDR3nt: NA

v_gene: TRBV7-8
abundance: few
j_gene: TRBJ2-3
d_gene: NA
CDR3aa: CASSLPPLVADTQYF
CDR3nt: TGTGCCAGCAGCTTACCCCCTCTCGTTGCAGATACGCAGTATTTT

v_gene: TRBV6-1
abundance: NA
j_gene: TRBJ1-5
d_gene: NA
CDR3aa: CASSVGQRYNQPQHF
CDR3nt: TGTGCCAGCAGTGTCGGTCAGAGATACAATCAGCCCCAGCATTTT

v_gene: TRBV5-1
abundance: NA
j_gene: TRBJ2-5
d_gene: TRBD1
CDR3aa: CASTEDRGVQETQYF
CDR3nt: TGCGCCAGCACCGAGGACAGGGGCGTGCAAGAGACCCAGTACTTC

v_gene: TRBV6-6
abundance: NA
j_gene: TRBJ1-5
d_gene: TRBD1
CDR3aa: CASRTGDRGRNQPQHF
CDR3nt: TGTGCCAGCAGGACAGGGGACAGGGGGAGGAATCAGCCCCAGCATTTT

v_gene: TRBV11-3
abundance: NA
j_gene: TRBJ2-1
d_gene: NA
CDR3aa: CASSLGGRGDNEQFF
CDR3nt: TGTGCCAGCAGCTTAGGTGGGAGAGGAGACAATGAGCAGTTCTTC

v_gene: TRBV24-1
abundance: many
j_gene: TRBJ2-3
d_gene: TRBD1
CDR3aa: CATSDGQGVTDTQYF
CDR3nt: TGTGCCACCAGTGACGGACAGGGCGTCACAGATACGCAGTATTTT

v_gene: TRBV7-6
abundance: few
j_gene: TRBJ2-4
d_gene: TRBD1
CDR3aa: CASSLYPGGEGNIQYF
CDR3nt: TGTGCCAGCAGCCTCTATCCAGGGGGCGAAGGTAACATTCAGTACTTC

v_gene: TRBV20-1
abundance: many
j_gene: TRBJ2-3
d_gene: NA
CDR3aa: CSARAGSRVMDTQYF
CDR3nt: TGCAGTGCTAGGGCCGGCTCGAGGGTCATGGATACGCAGTATTTT

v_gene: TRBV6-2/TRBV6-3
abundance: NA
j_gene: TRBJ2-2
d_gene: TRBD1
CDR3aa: CASSYPTGTVSIRFTGELFF
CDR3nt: TGTGCCAGCAGTTACCCAACCGGGACAGTTAGTATTCGTTTCACCGGGGAGCTGTTTTTT

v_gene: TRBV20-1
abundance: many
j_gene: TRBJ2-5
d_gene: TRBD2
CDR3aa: CSARDPGTSGETQYF
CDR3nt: TGCAGTGCTAGAGACCCCGGGACTAGCGGAGAGACCCAGTACTTC

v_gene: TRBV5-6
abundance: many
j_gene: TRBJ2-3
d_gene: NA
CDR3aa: CASSLGLTSTDTQYF
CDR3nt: TGTGCCAGCAGCTTGGGACTAACTAGCACAGATACGCAGTATTTT

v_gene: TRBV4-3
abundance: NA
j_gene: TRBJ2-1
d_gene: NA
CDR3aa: CASSRTWAMGGIEQFF
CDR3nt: TGCGCCAGCAGCCGCACATGGGCGATGGGGGGAATTGAGCAGTTCTTC

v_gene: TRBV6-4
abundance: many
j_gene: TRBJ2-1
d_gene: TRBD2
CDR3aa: CASSESGTYNEQFF
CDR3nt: TGTGCCAGCAGTGAGAGCGGGACCTACAATGAGCAGTTCTTC

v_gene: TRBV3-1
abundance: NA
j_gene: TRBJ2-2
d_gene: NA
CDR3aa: CASSQGGPGELFF
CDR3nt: TGTGCCAGCAGCCAGGGTGGGCCCGGGGAGCTGTTTTTT

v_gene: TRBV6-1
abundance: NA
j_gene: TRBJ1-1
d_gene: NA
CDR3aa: CASSEKGLWTEAFF
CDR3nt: TGTGCCAGCAGTGAAAAGGGCCTGTGGACTGAAGCTTTCTTT

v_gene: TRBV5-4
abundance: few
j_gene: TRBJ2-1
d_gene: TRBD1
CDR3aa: CASSLGGTGNHNEQFF
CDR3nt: TGTGCCAGCAGCTTGGGAGGGACAGGGAACCACAATGAGCAGTTCTTC

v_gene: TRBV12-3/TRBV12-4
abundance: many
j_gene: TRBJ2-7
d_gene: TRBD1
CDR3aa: CASSLTGVYEQYF
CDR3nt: TGTGCCAGCAGTCTAACAGGGGTGTACGAGCAGTACTTC

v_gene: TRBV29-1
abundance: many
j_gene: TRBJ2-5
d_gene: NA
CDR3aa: CATGPQETQYF
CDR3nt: TGCGCGACAGGACCGCAAGAGACCCAGTACTTC

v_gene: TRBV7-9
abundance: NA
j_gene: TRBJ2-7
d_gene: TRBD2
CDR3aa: CASSFNGGAGEQYF
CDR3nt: TGTGCCAGCAGCTTCAACGGGGGGGCCGGCGAGCAGTACTTC

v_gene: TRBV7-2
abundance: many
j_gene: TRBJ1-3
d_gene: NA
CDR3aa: CASSPTAGNTIYF
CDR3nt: TGCGCCAGCAGCCCGACAGCCGGAAACACCATATATTTT

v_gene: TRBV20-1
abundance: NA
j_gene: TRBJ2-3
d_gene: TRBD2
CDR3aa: CSASPRIGRADTQYF
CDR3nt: TGCAGTGCTTCTCCGAGAATCGGGAGGGCAGATACGCAGTATTTT

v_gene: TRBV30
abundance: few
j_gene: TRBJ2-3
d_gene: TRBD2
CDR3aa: CAWSVLAGGGDTQYF
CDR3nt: TGTGCCTGGAGTGTACTAGCGGGAGGAGGGGATACGCAGTATTTT

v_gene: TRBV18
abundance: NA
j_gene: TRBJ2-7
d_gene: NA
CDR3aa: CASTPPGNRGGQYF
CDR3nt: TGTGCCAGCACGCCGCCCGGGAATAGGGGAGGGCAGTACTTC

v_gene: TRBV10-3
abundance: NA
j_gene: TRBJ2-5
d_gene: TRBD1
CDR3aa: CAISTGVSGETQYF
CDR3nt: TGTGCCATCAGTACAGGGGTTTCGGGCGAGACCCAGTACTTC

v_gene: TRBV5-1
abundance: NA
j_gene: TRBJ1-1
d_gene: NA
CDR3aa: CASSLADSPYTEAFF
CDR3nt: TGCGCCAGCAGCTTGGCCGACAGCCCCTACACTGAAGCTTTCTTT

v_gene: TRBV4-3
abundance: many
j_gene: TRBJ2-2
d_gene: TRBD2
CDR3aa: CASSQWTSGAANTGELFF
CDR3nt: TGCGCCAGCAGCCAATGGACTAGCGGGGCCGCGAACACCGGGGAGCTGTTTTTT

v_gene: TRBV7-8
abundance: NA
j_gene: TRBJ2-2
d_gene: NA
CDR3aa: CASSPMGGELFF
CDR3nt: TGTGCCAGCAGCCCCATGGGGGGGGAGCTGTTTTTT

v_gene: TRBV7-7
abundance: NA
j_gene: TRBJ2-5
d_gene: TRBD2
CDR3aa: CASSPRTSPETQYF
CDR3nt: TGTGCCAGCAGCCCCAGGACTAGCCCAGAGACCCAGTACTTC

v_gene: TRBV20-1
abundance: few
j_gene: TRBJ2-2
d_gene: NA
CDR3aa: CSARVRGPYTGELFF
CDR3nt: TGCAGTGCTAGAGTCCGGGGGCCCTACACCGGGGAGCTGTTTTTT

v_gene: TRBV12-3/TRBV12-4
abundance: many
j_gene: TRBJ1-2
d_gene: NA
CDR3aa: CASRFGQRYGYTF
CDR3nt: TGTGCCAGCAGATTCGGACAGCGCTATGGCTACACCTTC

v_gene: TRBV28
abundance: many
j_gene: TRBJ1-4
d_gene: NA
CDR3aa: CASKGFNEKLFF
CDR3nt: TGTGCCAGCAAGGGATTTAATGAAAAACTGTTTTTT

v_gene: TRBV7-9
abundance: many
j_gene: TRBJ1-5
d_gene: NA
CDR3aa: CASSLMGGNQPQHF
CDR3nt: TGTGCCAGCAGCTTAATGGGAGGCAATCAGCCCCAGCATTTT

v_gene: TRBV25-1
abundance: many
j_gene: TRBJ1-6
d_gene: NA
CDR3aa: CASSGTVIYNSPLHF
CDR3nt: TGTGCCAGCAGTGGGACAGTTATTTATAATTCACCCCTCCACTTT

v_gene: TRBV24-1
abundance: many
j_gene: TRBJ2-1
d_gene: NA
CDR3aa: CATSNRGNEQFF
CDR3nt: TGTGCCACCAGTAACCGGGGGAATGAGCAGTTCTTC

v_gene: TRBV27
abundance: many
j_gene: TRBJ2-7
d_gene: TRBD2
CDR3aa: CASSFSEGRVYEQYF
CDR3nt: TGTGCCAGCAGTTTCTCAGAGGGGAGGGTCTACGAGCAGTACTTC

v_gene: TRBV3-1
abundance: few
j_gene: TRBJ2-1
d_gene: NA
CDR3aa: CASSQVREQFF
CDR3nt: TGTGCCAGCAGCCAAGTTCGTGAGCAGTTCTTC

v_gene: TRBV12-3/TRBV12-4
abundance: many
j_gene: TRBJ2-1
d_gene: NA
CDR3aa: CASLAGALNEQFF
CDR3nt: TGTGCCAGCCTAGCCGGCGCCCTCAATGAGCAGTTCTTC

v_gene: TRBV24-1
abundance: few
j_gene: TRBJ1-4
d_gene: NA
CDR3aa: CATSRSSNEKLFF
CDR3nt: TGTGCCACCAGCCGGTCTTCTAATGAAAAACTGTTTTTT

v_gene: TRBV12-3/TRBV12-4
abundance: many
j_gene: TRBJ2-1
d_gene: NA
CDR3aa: CASSSRVNSYNEQFF
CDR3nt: TGTGCCAGCAGTTCCCGGGTGAACTCCTACAATGAGCAGTTCTTC

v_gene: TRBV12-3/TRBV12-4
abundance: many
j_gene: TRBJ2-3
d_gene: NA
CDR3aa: CASSLGSRDTQYF
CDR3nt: TGTGCCAGCAGTTTAGGGTCGCGAGATACGCAGTATTTT

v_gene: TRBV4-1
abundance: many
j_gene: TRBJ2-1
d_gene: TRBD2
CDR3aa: CASSQLTLSGRSYNEQFF
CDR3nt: TGCGCCAGCAGCCAACTTACTCTTAGCGGGAGGTCCTACAATGAGCAGTTCTTC

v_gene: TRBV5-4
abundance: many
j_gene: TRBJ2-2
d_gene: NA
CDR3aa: CASSLFGVTGELFF
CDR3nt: TGTGCCAGCAGCTTGTTTGGGGTGACCGGGGAGCTGTTTTTT

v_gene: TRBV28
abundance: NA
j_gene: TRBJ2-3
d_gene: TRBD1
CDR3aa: CASSLGGQAEDTQYF
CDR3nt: TGTGCCAGCAGTTTAGGGGGACAGGCAGAAGATACGCAGTATTTT

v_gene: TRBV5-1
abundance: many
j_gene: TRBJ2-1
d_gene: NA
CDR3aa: CASSSVQRVDNEQFF
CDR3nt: TGCGCCAGCAGCTCCGTTCAGCGGGTGGACAATGAGCAGTTCTTC

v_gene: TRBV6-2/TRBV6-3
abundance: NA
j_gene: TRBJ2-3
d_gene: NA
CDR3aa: CASSQPVEDTQYF
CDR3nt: TGTGCCAGCAGTCAACCGGTGGAAGATACGCAGTATTTT

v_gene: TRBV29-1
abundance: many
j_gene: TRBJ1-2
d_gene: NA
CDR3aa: CSVERSYGYTF
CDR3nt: TGCAGCGTTGAGAGGAGCTATGGCTACACCTTC